A single sample is the source of the 9 T cell receptor beta chains below, sequenced in a study of T-cell reconstitution after alpha-beta-depleted transplantation in children. During its preparation, the TCRbeta library received unique molecular identifiers. One entry per CDR3 protein, called by TCRdb with MiXCR from the PCR reads. The data contain fewer than 700,000 distinct CDR3 sequences, over 10% of them singletons. The starting material was PBMCs, mostly from graft donor cells, obtained 360 days after TCRalphabeta/CD19-depleted stem cell transplant. The receptors come from a male patient aged 5 to 17 who had a stem cell transplant for acute myeloid leukemia, so the T cells may come from the graft donor.

This clonotype turned up a few times. The chain combines TRBV11-2 with TRBJ2-7; 12 nucleotides align to TRBD2. Looked up from germline, CDR1 is SGHAT and CDR2 is FQNNGV. V shed 1 base, J shed 5 bases, and the junction held 12 bases outside the gene matches. The CDR3 loop spans 18 amino acids. For the CDR3, the DNA is TGTGCCAGCAGCTTAGGTTCTAGCGGGAGGGCCAGACCCCACGAGCAGTACTTC. Translation gives CASSLGSSGRARPHEQYF.

This clonotype appeared a few times. The rearrangement uses TRBV27 and TRBJ2-7; TRBD1 agrees at 12 bases. Losses at the gene ends were 10 bases for V and 6 bases for J; bases not matched to a gene: 10. Germline loops: CDR1 MNHEY, CDR2 SMNVEV (reference sequence). The CDR3 runs to 14 residues. The CDR3: CATTRDRGHSEQYF. DNA of the CDR3: TGTGCCACCACCCGGGACAGGGGGCATTCCGAGCAGTACTTC.

The count of this clonotype is one. The V call is TRBV29-1, the J call TRBJ2-5; D gene unclear. The V gene lost 2 bases and the J gene lost 1 base, with 14 bases spanning the gap. Looked up from germline, CDR1 is SQVTM and CDR2 is ANQGSEA. CDR3 length: 15 residues. The CDR3 DNA reads TGCAGCGTTGAATTTGGTAACAGCCTCCAAGAGACCCAGTACTTC. Protein sequence: CSVEFGNSLQETQYF.

This sequence joins TRBV19 and TRBJ2-7; maybe TRBD2 (6 bases). This CDR3 comprises 14 residues. Germline CDR1 reads LNHDA; CDR2 reads SQIVND (reference sequence). V gave up 8 bases and J gave up 2 bases, with 16 bases separating them. The CDR3 region has the DNA TGTGCCAGTTCGCGGAAGGGCGGGACCTACGAGCAGTACTTC. This sequence encodes CASSRKGGTYEQYF.

The table lists this clonotype with a few counts. V is TRBV6-2 or TRBV6-3 and J is TRBJ2-1; 11 nucleotides line up with TRBD2. The germline gives CDR1 MNHEY, CDR2 SVGEGT. After removal of 6 bases from V and 6 bases from J, the junction contained 7 bases not matched to a gene. The CDR3 loop spans 15 amino acids. CDR3 in DNA: TGTGCCAGCAGCCGTCGACTAGCGGGGTCCAATGAGCAGTTCTTC. It yields the protein CASSRRLAGSNEQFF.

Only a few counts were recorded for this clonotype. The rearrangement uses TRBV4-2 and TRBJ2-7; D call uncertain. V was shortened by 0 bases and J by 0 bases, with 12 bases between the two germline ends. CDR1 and CDR2 from the germline V gene are LGHNA and YNFKEQ. This CDR3 contains 16 residues. The CDR3 spells CASSQDSRASSYEQYF. DNA for the CDR3: TGTGCCAGCAGCCAAGATAGTAGGGCGTCCTCCTACGAGCAGTACTTC.

In this sample, this clonotype turned up many times. The rearrangement joins TRBV29-1 to TRBJ2-5; no reliable D call. The V end lost 4 bases, the J end lost 2 bases, and 8 bases lay between the germline ends. CDR1 is SQVTM, CDR2 ANQGSEA, per germline. The CDR3 contains 12 residues. As DNA, the CDR3 is TGCAGCGTTGGAAACAGTCAAGAGACCCAGTACTTC. Translated: CSVGNSQETQYF.

This clonotype was recorded a few times. The chain couples TRBV28 to TRBJ2-5; 10 positions match TRBD2. The CDR3 is 15 amino acids. CDR1 and CDR2 from the germline V gene are MDHEN and SYDVKM. V lost 3 bases to trimming and J lost 7 bases; unmatched junction nucleotides: 8. The DNA of the CDR3 is TGTGCCAGCAGTTTTTTAGCGGGAGGCCGGGGGACCCAGTACTTC. Translated: CASSFLAGGRGTQYF.

A few counts support this clonotype. The V gene is TRBV27, the J gene TRBJ2-1; D uncertain. The CDR3 is 11 amino acids. From germline, CDR1 is MNHEY and CDR2 SMNVEV (reference sequence). V dropped 6 bases and J dropped 16 bases, with 16 bases sitting between them. DNA for the CDR3: TGTGCCAGCAGCGGCCCCCACTTCCCTTTCTTC. This translates into CASSGPHFPFF.